This is a list of T cell receptor beta chains from one sample in a study of blood T cell repertoires in COVID-19. Sequencing was performed with immunoSEQ multiplex PCR; in TCRdb, only in-frame clones are kept and a portion is missing. The profile shows about 400,000 clones, just over 85% of them singletons. The sample consisted of peripheral blood. The receptors derive from a woman aged 30 to 39 with active or convalescent COVID-19. Both conserved end residues are part of each CDR3. D genes are given only for firm matches. A row's size may be missing; if present it is once, few, many or a size class.

J gene,D gene,V gene,clone size,CDR3 protein,CDR3 DNA
TRBJ1-2,TRBD1,TRBV18,.,CASSRDRGDYGYTF,TGTGCCAGCTCTCGGGACAGGGGAGACTATGGCTACACCTTC
TRBJ1-3,.,TRBV19,.,CASRSDMAGNTIYF,TGTGCCAGTAGATCGGACATGGCTGGAAACACCATATATTTT
TRBJ1-1,TRBD1,TRBV9,.,CASSVETAGGWGNTEAFF,TGTGCCAGCAGCGTAGAGACGGCAGGGGGCTGGGGAAACACTGAAGCTTTCTTT
TRBJ1-2,.,TRBV30,.,CAWSPKGDAVVRLRGYTF,TGTGCCTGGAGTCCAAAAGGTGACGCCGTGGTTAGGTTGAGGGGCTACACCTTC
TRBJ1-2,.,TRBV7-9,.,CASSLLLGEANYGYTF,TGTGCCAGCAGCTTGTTGCTGGGGGAGGCGAACTATGGCTACACCTTC
TRBJ2-2,TRBD1,TRBV4-1,.,CASSQSQGADTGELFF,TGCGCCAGCAGCCAATCGCAGGGGGCAGACACCGGGGAGCTGTTTTTT
TRBJ2-3,TRBD2,TRBV6-1,.,CASSEAPSGRADTQYF,TGTGCCAGCAGTGAAGCGCCCAGCGGGAGGGCCGATACGCAGTATTTT
TRBJ2-7,TRBD2,TRBV5-1,.,CASSLGPSGYEQYF,TGCGCCAGCAGCTTGGGGCCTAGCGGCTACGAGCAGTACTTC
TRBJ1-5,.,TRBV7-6,.,CASSLGAGINQPQHF,TGTGCCAGCAGCTTAGGTGCAGGCATCAATCAGCCCCAGCATTTT
TRBJ1-1,TRBD1,TRBV25-1,once,CASTQTGVLNTEAFF,TGTGCCAGCACTCAAACAGGGGTTTTGAACACTGAAGCTTTCTTT
TRBJ2-1,TRBD1,TRBV6-5,.,CASRGQGAVNEQFF,TGTGCCAGCCGCGGGCAGGGGGCTGTAAATGAGCAGTTCTTC
TRBJ2-7,.,TRBV5-1,.,CASSITGGEYYEQYF,TGCGCCAGCAGCATCACAGGTGGAGAATACTACGAGCAGTACTTC
TRBJ1-1,TRBD1,TRBV27,.,CASSSHTGATAAFF,TGTGCCAGCAGTTCCCACACAGGGGCCACAGCAGCTTTCTTT
TRBJ2-3,.,TRBV6-6,.,CASSPYPQGGRGDTQYF,TGTGCCAGCAGTCCGTATCCTCAGGGGGGTCGTGGAGATACGCAGTATTTT
TRBJ1-4,.,TRBV2,.,CASSVGGQKNEKLFF,TGTGCCAGCAGTGTTGGGGGCCAAAAAAATGAAAAACTGTTTTTT
TRBJ1-4,.,TRBV5-1,.,CASSLGTVGQLEKLFF,TGCGCCAGCAGCTTGGGGACAGTCGGGCAACTTGAAAAACTGTTTTTT
TRBJ1-5,TRBD1,TRBV6-5,.,CASRGTGASNQPQHF,TGTGCCAGCAGGGGGACAGGGGCAAGCAATCAGCCCCAGCATTTT
TRBJ2-2,.,TRBV2,.,CASSNTGTGELFF,TGTGCCAGCAGTAATACCGGGACAGGGGAGCTGTTTTTT
TRBJ2-3,.,TRBV28,.,CASKRTLGTDTQYF,TGTGCCAGCAAGAGGACATTGGGTACAGATACGCAGTATTTT
TRBJ1-1,.,TRBV12-3/TRBV12-4,.,CASSFRGTEAFF,TGTGCCAGCAGTTTCAGAGGAACTGAAGCTTTCTTT
TRBJ1-5,.,TRBV6-5,once,CASSLHSNQPQHF,TGTGCCAGCAGTTTACATAGCAATCAGCCCCAGCATTTT
TRBJ2-1,TRBD2,TRBV10-1,.,CASSPRASGGGEQFF,TGCGCCAGCAGTCCCCGAGCTAGCGGGGGAGGTGAGCAGTTCTTC
TRBJ1-1,.,TRBV19,.,CASPSPGNTEAFF,TGTGCCAGCCCAAGTCCAGGGAACACTGAAGCTTTCTTT
TRBJ2-1,.,TRBV6-5,.,CASSKGGNEQFF,TGTGCCAGCAGCAAGGGGGGGAATGAGCAGTTCTTC
TRBJ2-7,.,TRBV10-3,.,CAISEGRTYEQYF,TGTGCCATCAGTGAGGGGAGAACCTACGAGCAGTACTTC
TRBJ1-1,.,TRBV11-2,.,CASSLVGGSTEAFF,TGTGCCAGCAGCTTAGTGGGGGGTTCGACTGAAGCTTTCTTT
TRBJ1-2,TRBD1,TRBV18,.,CASSPQGQNYGYTF,TGTGCCAGCTCACCACAGGGACAGAACTATGGCTACACCTTC
TRBJ1-2,.,TRBV27,.,CASSLSLGALGYTF,TGTGCCAGCAGTTTATCGTTGGGGGCGCTGGGCTACACCTTC
TRBJ1-1,.,TRBV29-1,once,CSVEDLAKMNTEAFF,TGCAGCGTTGAAGATCTGGCAAAGATGAACACTGAAGCTTTCTTT
TRBJ1-2,TRBD1,TRBV6-5,.,CASMGQLYGYTF,TGTGCCAGCATGGGACAGCTCTATGGCTACACCTTC
TRBJ1-4,.,TRBV19,.,CASSSSHEKLFF,TGTGCCAGTAGTAGCAGTCATGAAAAACTGTTTTTT
TRBJ2-1,.,TRBV19,.,CASSIVPGYNEQFF,TGTGCCAGTAGTATTGTTCCGGGATACAATGAGCAGTTCTTC
TRBJ2-1,TRBD2,TRBV7-8,.,CASSQTGTRVYEQFF,TGTGCCAGCAGCCAGACCGGGACTAGGGTCTATGAGCAGTTCTTC
TRBJ1-5,.,TRBV6-5,.,CASSTTRGSNQPQHF,TGTGCCAGCAGTACAACAAGGGGCAGCAATCAGCCCCAGCATTTT
TRBJ1-1,TRBD1,TRBV13,.,CASSLGAGGYTEAFF,TGTGCCAGCAGCTTAGGGGCAGGGGGTTACACTGAAGCTTTCTTT
TRBJ1-3,.,TRBV19,.,CASSITGSGNTIYF,TGTGCCAGTAGTATCACAGGCTCTGGAAACACCATATATTTT
TRBJ1-6,.,TRBV29-1,.,CSVVAGVGSPLHF,TGCAGCGTCGTTGCAGGGGTTGGTTCACCCCTCCACTTT
TRBJ1-4,.,TRBV18,.,CASSPSYSAGLFF,TGTGCCAGCTCACCATCTTACTCCGCGGGGCTGTTTTTT
TRBJ1-5,.,TRBV7-8,once,CASSLATGIASNQPQHF,TGTGCCAGCAGCTTAGCGACCGGGATCGCTAGCAATCAGCCCCAGCATTTT
TRBJ2-2,TRBD1,TRBV6-4,.,CASSVTGTGELFF,TGTGCCAGCAGTGTGACAGGGACCGGGGAGCTGTTTTTT
TRBJ2-5,.,TRBV7-8,once,CASSLVVDGIETQYF,TGTGCCAGCAGCTTAGTGGTCGACGGGATAGAGACCCAGTACTTC
TRBJ2-7,TRBD2,TRBV2,.,CASSEERGGRYEQYF,TGTGCCAGCAGTGAGGAGCGGGGGGGCCGGTACGAGCAGTACTTC
TRBJ2-1,TRBD2,TRBV6-4,.,CASSEVGLAESYNEQFF,TGTGCCAGCAGTGAGGTGGGACTAGCGGAATCCTACAATGAGCAGTTCTTC
TRBJ1-4,.,TRBV10-3,.,CAISDRESEKLFF,TGTGCCATCAGTGACAGGGAAAGTGAAAAACTGTTTTTT
TRBJ2-1,.,TRBV15,.,CATSRGSLALNEQFF,TGTGCCACCAGCAGAGGGTCCCTAGCTCTCAATGAGCAGTTCTTC
TRBJ2-1,.,TRBV6-1,once,CASSESGSYNEQFF,TGTGCCAGCAGTGAATCAGGTTCCTACAATGAGCAGTTCTTC
TRBJ1-5,.,TRBV19,.,CASRGGYGQPQHF,TGTGCCAGTAGAGGGGGTTATGGGCAGCCCCAGCATTTT
TRBJ1-1,.,TRBV12-3/TRBV12-4,.,CASSFDVGGLAFF,TGTGCCAGCAGTTTTGATGTGGGGGGTCTGGCTTTCTTT
TRBJ1-2,.,TRBV6-1,few,CASSERVEPGANYGYTF,TGTGCCAGCAGTGAACGGGTGGAACCCGGAGCTAACTATGGCTACACCTTC
TRBJ1-3,.,TRBV29-1,.,CSVRGAGGNTIYF,TGCAGCGTTCGGGGGGCAGGTGGAAACACCATATATTTT
TRBJ1-2,.,TRBV12-3/TRBV12-4,.,CASSRGYGYTF,TGTGCCAGCAGTAGAGGCTATGGCTACACCTTC
TRBJ2-3,TRBD2,TRBV6-5,.,CATKGLAGSTDTQYF,TGTGCCACCAAAGGACTAGCGGGATCCACAGATACGCAGTATTTT
TRBJ1-2,.,TRBV12-5,.,CASGSGQTNYGYTF,TGTGCTAGTGGATCGGGACAAACTAACTATGGCTACACCTTC
TRBJ1-1,.,TRBV5-4,.,CASSNRDTEAFF,TGTGCCAGCAGCAACCGGGACACTGAAGCTTTCTTT
TRBJ1-1,.,TRBV5-4,few,CASSLTGLVGTEAFF,TGTGCCAGCAGCTTAACGGGACTGGTGGGTACTGAAGCTTTCTTT
TRBJ2-3,.,TRBV10-1,few,CASRASVTDTQYF,TGCGCCAGCAGGGCTAGCGTCACAGATACGCAGTATTTT
TRBJ2-7,.,TRBV29-1,.,CSVEDGVHEQYF,TGCAGCGTTGAAGACGGGGTCCACGAGCAGTACTTC
TRBJ2-3,.,TRBV5-5,.,CASSSGGLGTDTQYF,TGTGCCAGCAGCTCTGGGGGACTTGGCACAGATACGCAGTATTTT
TRBJ1-4,.,TRBV14,.,CASSHPSEKLFF,TGTGCCAGCAGCCACCCCTCTGAAAAACTGTTTTTT